This TCR beta chain was identified during a study of siplizumab effects on memory and regulatory T cells. Study observations and caveats: There were only a minor fraction of alloreactive clones that mapped to unstimulated subsets. Naive or memory phenotype was unassignable for roughly 75-95% of proliferating CD4+ or CD8+ clones. The naive T cell population seemed more diverse than memory cells and seemed a major contributor to the alloresponse.

Trimming cost V 9 bases and J 2 bases, with 11 bases left between them. CDR1 LNHDA and CDR2 SQIVND come from the germline V gene (reference sequence). The CDR3 extends over 13 amino acids. TCRdb keeps only in-frame clones here, not all; method: immunoSEQ multiplex PCR. In the table there are around 100,000 clones, about 91% of which are singletons. Comment on this clone: No antigen is known for it.

Sequencing was performed on CD4+ T cells sorted from blood. The clonotype originates from a human donor in good health. V and J are TRBV19 and TRBJ1-3; D is undetermined. The chain's CDR3 is CASSADTGNTIYF. The CDR3 nucleotides read TGTGCCAGCTCAGCCGATACTGGAAACACCATATATTTT. Drawing the rest from reference TRBV19 and TRBJ1-3, the complete variable domain is DGGITQSPKYLFRKEGQNVTLSCEQNLNHDAMYWYRQDPGQGLRLIYYSQIVNDFQKGDIAEGYSVSREKKESFPLTVTSAQKNPTAFYLCASSADTGNTIYFGEGSWLTVV.